These T cell receptor beta chains were read from a single sample in a study of tumor-infiltrating lymphocytes in primary liver carcinoma. Using its own MiXCR run on the multiplex PCR reads, TCRdb lists one record per CDR3 protein. This table has roughly 86,000 distinct CDR3 sequences, just over 65% appearing once. Source material: tumor-adjacent normal liver tissue. The receptors shown here come from a man in his forties with primary liver carcinoma and hepatitis B virus infection. Both conserved end residues are part of each CDR3. D genes are given only for firm matches. Where a row states a size, it is once, few, many or the class of an expanded clone; other rows omit it.

d_call	v_call	j_call	clone_size	cdr3_nt	cdr3_aa
TRBD1	TRBV11-2	TRBJ2-1	once	TGTGCCGGCAGTTTAGTTACAGGGGCCTACAATGAGCAGTTCTTC	CAGSLVTGAYNEQFF
NA	TRBV6-2/TRBV6-3	TRBJ2-3	NA	TGTGCCAGCGGTGAGACAACCTCCACATATACGCAGTATTTT	CASGETTSTYTQYF
NA	TRBV5-5	TRBJ2-2	NA	TGTGCCAGCAGCTTGGGGAGCGGCTTGAACACCGGGGAGCTGTTTTTT	CASSLGSGLNTGELFF
TRBD2	TRBV25-1	TRBJ2-3	NA	TGTGCCAGCAGTAAACCGGGGGGGACTCTCAGAGATACGCAGTATTTT	CASSKPGGTLRDTQYF
NA	TRBV7-9	TRBJ2-1	once	TGTGCCAGCAGGGGTAATGAGCTTTTCTTC	CASRGNELFF
NA	TRBV21-1	TRBJ2-1	NA	TGTACCAGCAGCAAAGCGGGGCGGGAGGGCCTCAACAATGAGCAGTTCTTC	CTSSKAGREGLNNEQFF
NA	TRBV7-9	TRBJ1-2	NA	TGTGCGAGCAGCTCTACAGATGCACGGAGCTACATCTTC	CASSSTDARSYIF
NA	TRBV11-2	TRBJ2-3	NA	TGTGCCAACAGCATAGATCAGGGGGGTTATACGCAGTATTTT	CANSIDQGGYTQYF
NA	TRBV10-2	TRBJ2-7	NA	TGCGCCAGCAGTGCCGGACTCCACTCCTACGAGCAGTACTTC	CASSAGLHSYEQYF
TRBD2	TRBV29-1	TRBJ2-7	NA	TGCAGCGTTCGTCAGGGAGGGAACAAGCAGTACTTC	CSVRQGGNKQYF
NA	TRBV7-8	TRBJ2-1	many	TGTGCCAGCAGCCCTCGTCAAAGCGGGAATGAGCAGTTCTTC	CASSPRQSGNEQFF